This T cell receptor (beta chain) was sequenced in a study of OX40 agonist ivuxolimab in advanced cancers. Overall study: Dose-escalation patients had hepatocellular carcinoma, melanoma, renal cell or head and neck cancer.

Germline CDR1 is SGHVS and CDR2 is FNYEAQ. The V end lost 0 bases, the J end lost 9 bases, and 6 bases lay between the germline ends. The CDR3 is 12 residues long. Here immunoSEQ multiplex PCR was the method, and the copy in TCRdb shows in-frame clones only, minus some. Here the sample spans fewer than 90,000 clones, roughly nine tenths being singletons. The sequence was collected from an adult with an advanced solid tumor such as melanoma, head and neck, liver or kidney cancer. The rearrangement links TRBV7-6 to TRBJ2-1; no definite D call. Sequenced here: CD4+ or CD8+ T cells sorted from blood, sampled in a trial of the OX40 agonist ivuxolimab. The CDR3 protein is CASSLASSEQFF. The CDR3 DNA follows: TGTGCCAGCAGCTTAGCGAGTAGTGAGCAGTTCTTC.